Below, 32 T cell receptor beta chains from the same sample are listed, as sequenced in a study of blood T cell repertoires in COVID-19. The data were produced by immunoSEQ multiplex PCR, yet TCRdb's version contains in-frame clones alone and is incomplete. The data contain some 240,000 clones, roughly 83% of them singletons. Sequencing was performed on peripheral blood. The receptor source for this set is an elderly woman with acute or convalescent COVID-19.

The chain recombines TRBV2 with TRBJ2-7, with 9 bases that match TRBD1. Germline-derived CDR1 and CDR2 are SNHLY and FYNNEI. The ends lost 5 bases at V and 2 bases at J; junction bases unmatched: 10. The CDR3 length is 16 residues. CDR3 region: CASSLQGAGGTYEQYF. The CDR3 DNA is TGTGCCAGCAGTTTACAGGGGGCGGGTGGGACCTACGAGCAGTACTTC.

This clone was counted a few times. The V and J genes are TRBV6-2 or TRBV6-3 and TRBJ1-6; D gene ambiguous. CDR1 is MNHEY, CDR2 SVGEGT, per germline. Deletions cut 2 bases from V and 7 bases from J, with 9 bases between. There are 14 residues in the CDR3. The CDR3 loop is CASSYQISNSPLHF. The DNA for the CDR3 is TGTGCCAGCAGTTACCAGATTTCGAATTCACCCCTCCACTTT.

This chain uses TRBV27 with TRBJ1-6; 8 bases agree with TRBD1. Germline values: CDR1 MNHEY, CDR2 SMNVEV (reference sequence). This CDR3 spans 14 amino acids. With V trimmed by 5 bases and J by 9 bases, 6 bases remained unmatched. The CDR3 DNA reads TGTGCCAGCAGTCCGGACAGGGCGGCTTCACCCCTCCACTTT. This translates into CASSPDRAASPLHF.

The V gene is TRBV5-1, the J gene TRBJ2-7, with 11 bases matching TRBD1. V lost 0 bases to trimming and J lost 6 bases; unmatched junction nucleotides: 5. The CDR3 runs to 15 residues. Per germline, CDR1 SGHRS and CDR2 YFSETQ. CDR3 DNA: TGCGCCAGCAGCTTGGATGGACAGGGGGCTTCCGAGCAGTACTTC. Translating it yields CASSLDGQGASEQYF.

A few counts support this clone. The chain uses TRBV6-6 and TRBJ1-1; 10 bases fit TRBD1. The CDR3 is made up of 14 amino acids. Germline values: CDR1 MNHNY, CDR2 SVGAGI (reference sequence). The V and J ends lost 6 bases and 4 bases, in that order; junction bases with no gene match: 5. DNA for the CDR3: TGTGCCAGCAGAAAGACAGGGGGCGGCACTGAAGCTTTCTTT. Protein product: CASRKTGGGTEAFF.

This chain joins TRBV21-1 and TRBJ1-1; the table's D call, TRBD1, has no DNA check behind it. TRBV21-1 is given as a pseudogene. The CDR3 has 13 amino acids. CDR3 DNA: TGTGCCGCTTATCCAGCAGGGTACACTGAAGCTTTCTTT. It specifies CAAYPAGYTEAFF.

The chain employs TRBV28 and TRBJ2-5; D uncertain. The CDR3 is made up of 14 amino acids. V lost 3 bases and J 4 bases, leaving 12 bases between the germline ends. From germline, CDR1 is MDHEN and CDR2 SYDVKM. CDR3 residues: CASSLYTIPETQYF. The CDR3, as DNA: TGTGCCAGCAGTTTGTACACAATCCCAGAGACCCAGTACTTC.

This chain links TRBV3-1 (or the pseudogene TRBV3-2) with TRBJ1-2; 7 nucleotides line up with TRBD1. V lost 3 bases and J lost 4; bases outside the gene matches: 5. In germline, CDR1 is LGHDT, CDR2 YNNKEL (reference sequence). This CDR3 has 14 amino acids. CDR3: CASSQDRLGYGYTF. The CDR3, as DNA: TGTGCCAGCAGCCAGGACAGGCTCGGCTATGGCTACACCTTC.

The V gene is TRBV7-9, the J gene TRBJ1-5, with D perhaps TRBD1 (5 bases). V shed 5 bases and J shed 6 bases, with 8 bases lying between them. CDR1 is SEHNR, CDR2 FQNEAQ, per germline (reference sequence). The CDR3 runs 12 residues. DNA of the CDR3: TGTGCCAGCAGCCAAGACAGTCAGCCCCAGCATTTT. Encoded protein: CASSQDSQPQHF.

The chain joins TRBV2 to TRBJ1-4; 9 bases line up with TRBD1. After removal of 6 bases from V and 0 bases from J, the junction contained 2 bases not matched to a gene. CDR1 SNHLY and CDR2 FYNNEI come from the germline V gene. This CDR3 comprises 15 residues. In DNA, the CDR3 is TGTGCCAGCAGCGGGACAGGGACAACTAATGAAAAACTGTTTTTT. Its translation: CASSGTGTTNEKLFF.

This chain connects TRBV4-2 to TRBJ2-7; 12 bases line up with TRBD2. Losses at the gene ends were 2 bases for V and 2 bases for J; bases not matched to a gene: 1. CDR3 length: 15 residues. Germline lookup yields CDR1 LGHNA and CDR2 YNFKEQ. CDR3 sequence reads: CASSQPSGGAYEQYF. CDR3 DNA: TGTGCCAGCAGCCAACCTAGCGGGGGGGCCTACGAGCAGTACTTC.

V gene TRBV21-1 combines with J gene TRBJ2-2; the D call in the table, TRBD2, was not verified against the DNA. TRBV21-1 is reported as a pseudogene. The CDR3 has 14 residues. The CDR3 loop reads CASSKTLFPGELFF. The CDR3 bases are TGTGCCAGCAGCAAGACTCTCTTCCCCGGGGAGCTGTTTTTT.

As concerns this clone: The sample has other DNA sequences that encode this CDR3 too. V usage is TRBV7-3 and J usage is TRBJ1-5; D remains ambiguous. Germline-derived CDR1 and CDR2 are SGHTA and FQGTGA. V lost 0 bases and J lost 2, with 2 bases in between. There are 13 residues in the CDR3. This CDR3 is CASSLTGNQPQHF. The CDR3 DNA follows: TGTGCCAGCAGCTTAACCGGCAATCAGCCCCAGCATTTT. The full variable domain, in which reference TRBV7-3 and TRBJ1-5 provide the parts outside the CDR3, is GAGVSQTPSNKVTEKGKYVELRCDPISGHTALYWYRQSLGQGPEFLIYFQGTGAADDSGLPNDRFFAVRPEGSVSTLKIQRTERGDSAVYLCASSLTGNQPQHFGDGTRLSIL.

The chain employs TRBV7-3 and TRBJ2-7; 9 nucleotides match TRBD1. CDR3 length equals 13 residues. V lost 3 bases and J lost 7; bases outside the gene matches: 4. From germline, CDR1 is SGHTA and CDR2 FQGTGA. This chain's CDR3 is CASSLDRGGEQYF. For the CDR3, the DNA is TGTGCCAGCAGCTTGGACAGGGGAGGTGAGCAGTACTTC.

The gene calls are TRBV28 and TRBJ2-1; possible D gene TRBD1, 6 bases. Germline V gene data show CDR1 as MDHEN and CDR2 as SYDVKM. V was pared by 11 bases and J by 6 bases, with 20 bases between. The CDR3 is 14 residues long. CDR3 sequence (DNA): TGTGCCGCTTGGGGGCGGGTGTCGGTCAATGAGCAGTTCTTC. Amino acids: CAAWGRVSVNEQFF.

The rearrangement links TRBV11-3 to TRBJ2-2; D perhaps matches TRBD2 (6 bases). The V end was cut by 4 bases, the J end by 3 bases, with 15 bases between. CDR3 length: 16 amino acids. Germline V gives CDR1 SGHNT, CDR2 YENEEA. The CDR3 DNA reads TGTGCCAGCAGCTCAGGACACTGGGGGGACACCGGGGAGCTGTTTTTT. Translated, it gives CASSSGHWGDTGELFF.

The chain links TRBV9 to TRBJ2-1; 11 positions agree with TRBD2. Germline V gene lookup returns CDR1 SGDLS and CDR2 YYNGEE. V dropped 4 bases and J dropped 8; count of bases not matched to a gene: 8. The length of the CDR3 is 15 residues. CDR3 amino acids: CASSPQTSGAHEQFF. CDR3 DNA: TGTGCCAGCAGCCCTCAGACTAGCGGGGCACATGAGCAGTTCTTC.

The chain recombines TRBV7-2 with TRBJ2-7; 7 bases align to TRBD1. The germline V gene has CDR1 SGHTA and CDR2 FQGNSA. CDR3 length: 15 residues. V lost 0 bases, J lost 2 bases, and 4 bases stayed unmatched. Here the CDR3 reads CASSLAQGPTYEQYF. CDR3 coding DNA: TGTGCCAGCAGCTTAGCACAGGGGCCCACCTACGAGCAGTACTTC.

V and J are TRBV19 and TRBJ2-2; 7 bases are shared with TRBD2. The CDR3 runs 15 residues. J was trimmed by 5 bases and V by 3 bases; bases with no gene match: 6. Germline V gene sequence: CDR1 LNHDA, CDR2 SQIVND (reference sequence). DNA of the CDR3: TGTGCCAGTAGTATGGGAGGGCCTGGAACCGGGGAGCTGTTTTTT. It yields the protein CASSMGGPGTGELFF. The variable domain in full, completed from reference TRBV19 and TRBJ2-2, reads DGGITQSPKYLFRKEGQNVTLSCEQNLNHDAMYWYRQDPGQGLRLIYYSQIVNDFQKGDIAEGYSVSREKKESFPLTVTSAQKNPTAFYLCASSMGGPGTGELFFGEGSRLTVL.

This sequence joins TRBV18 and TRBJ1-2; a weak D match, TRBD1 (6 bases). Germline values: CDR1 KGHSH, CDR2 LQKENI. This CDR3 is built from 13 residues. V shed 6 bases and J shed 8 bases, with 16 bases lying between them. In nucleotides, the CDR3 is TGTGCCAGCTCCCTGGACCAGGGGAAGGGCTACACCTTC. Amino acids: CASSLDQGKGYTF.

The chain has TRBV2 and TRBJ1-2; 8 bases are a match to TRBD1. V lost 4 bases to trimming and J lost 8 bases; unmatched junction nucleotides: 6. Germline lookup yields CDR1 SNHLY and CDR2 FYNNEI. The CDR3 is made up of 13 amino acids. Here the CDR3 reads CASSGQGAGGYTF. DNA for the CDR3: TGTGCCAGCAGTGGGCAGGGGGCGGGAGGCTACACCTTC. Using reference TRBV2 and TRBJ1-2 for the parts outside the CDR3, the full variable domain is EPEVTQTPSHQVTQMGQEVILRCVPISNHLYFYWYRQILGQKVEFLVSFYNNEISEKSEIFDDQFSVERPDGSNFTLKIRSTKLEDSAMYFCASSGQGAGGYTFGSGTRLTVV.

This clone occurred once. V usage is TRBV15 and J usage is TRBJ2-1, with D perhaps matching TRBD1 (5 bases). CDR1 is LNHNV, CDR2 YYDKDF, per germline (reference sequence). The CDR3 has 13 amino acids. With 1 base removed from V and 8 bases from J, the gap between germline ends came to 9 bases. The CDR3 here is CATSRGQGDEQFF. The DNA of the CDR3 is TGTGCCACCAGCAGAGGGCAGGGCGATGAGCAGTTCTTC.

The chain recombines TRBV27 with TRBJ1-1, with a possible D match to TRBD1 (6 bases). V was pared by 3 bases and J by 7 bases, with 12 bases between. From germline, CDR1 is MNHEY and CDR2 SMNVEV (reference sequence). The CDR3 is made up of 13 amino acids. The CDR3 coding sequence is TGTGCCAGCAGTTTCAGGGGCGATGATGAAGCTTTCTTT. It is translated as CASSFRGDDEAFF.

This clone was found once. The chain carries TRBV5-4 and TRBJ1-2; 11 nucleotides align to TRBD1. CDR1 and CDR2 (germline): SGHNT, YYREEE (reference sequence). V was pared by 4 bases and J by 7 bases, with 6 bases of the junction left unmatched. This CDR3 is built from 14 residues. This CDR3 is CASSPGQGERGYTF. The CDR3, as DNA: TGTGCCAGCAGCCCGGGACAGGGGGAGCGTGGCTACACCTTC.

This clone was detected only a few times. The gene calls are TRBV18 and TRBJ2-7; D possibly corresponds to TRBD2 (5 bases). Germline CDR1 and CDR2: KGHSH and LQKENI. The length of the CDR3 is 12 residues. The germline V and J ends were trimmed by 6 bases and 4 bases, with 10 bases remaining between them. Here the CDR3 reads CASSLGEYEQYF. CDR3 sequence (DNA): TGTGCCAGCTCCCTTGGGGAGTACGAGCAGTACTTC.

The CDR3 DNA is TGTGCCAGTAGTATCCACTCAATTACTGTAGGGGCGTCGAACACCGGGGAGCTGTTTTTT. This encodes CASSIHSITVGASNTGELFF. The J gene is TRBJ2-2, the V gene TRBV19; D is possibly TRBD1 (5 bases). Germline-derived CDR1 and CDR2 are LNHDA and SQIVND (reference sequence). The CDR3 is made up of 20 amino acids. V shed 3 bases and J shed 0 bases, with 23 bases lying between them. The variable domain in full, completed from reference TRBV19 and TRBJ2-2, reads DGGITQSPKYLFRKEGQNVTLSCEQNLNHDAMYWYRQDPGQGLRLIYYSQIVNDFQKGDIAEGYSVSREKKESFPLTVTSAQKNPTAFYLCASSIHSITVGASNTGELFFGEGSRLTVL.

The chain joins TRBV2 to TRBJ2-7; a weak D match, TRBD1 (6 bases). Germline loops: CDR1 SNHLY, CDR2 FYNNEI. The ends were cut back, 5 bases at V and 6 bases at J, with 14 bases in the middle. The CDR3 covers 13 residues. The CDR3 loop reads CASSQIRGREQYF. The CDR3 DNA reads as TGTGCCAGCAGTCAGATCAGGGGTCGCGAGCAGTACTTC.

The genes are TRBV28 and TRBJ2-7; D gene unclear. Looked up from germline, CDR1 is MDHEN and CDR2 is SYDVKM. This CDR3 comprises 12 residues. V lost 7 bases to trimming and J lost 3 bases, with 10 bases between them. The CDR3 protein is CASNGLYYEQYF. Here the CDR3 DNA reads TGTGCCAGCAATGGGCTATACTACGAGCAGTACTTC.

This clone was counted once. V and J are TRBV30 and TRBJ2-7; tentatively, D is TRBD1 (5 bases). CDR1 and CDR2 from the germline V gene are GTSNPN and SVGIG (reference sequence). The V gene lost 2 bases and the J gene lost 7 bases, with 21 bases spanning the gap. The CDR3 loop spans 15 amino acids. The CDR3: CAWSPYSTDLGEQYF. For the CDR3, the DNA is TGTGCCTGGAGTCCCTACTCGACAGACTTGGGGGAGCAGTACTTC.

The chain recombines TRBV5-4 with TRBJ2-1; 8 positions agree with TRBD2. The CDR3 contains 20 residues. V lost 4 bases and J lost 0; bases outside the gene matches: 18. Germline V gives CDR1 SGHNT, CDR2 YYREEE (reference sequence). CDR3 sequence (DNA): TGTGCCAGCAGCACCGGCGGGAGGACTAGCTCCTCTAGCTCCTACAATGAGCAGTTCTTC. It is translated as CASSTGGRTSSSSSYNEQFF.

The CDR3 DNA follows: TGTGCCAGCAGCGGTACTAGCGGGGGGGCTTCGGTCGGGGAGCTGTTTTTT. Protein: CASSGTSGGASVGELFF. The rearrangement links TRBV3-1 (or the pseudogene TRBV3-2) to TRBJ2-2, with 13 bases identical to TRBD2. The germline V gene has CDR1 LGHDT and CDR2 YNNKEL (reference sequence). The CDR3 has 17 amino acids. Germline trimming cut 5 bases from V and 7 bases from J; bases unmatched to any gene: 10.

The chain carries TRBV7-9 and TRBJ2-1; 7 nucleotides match TRBD1. This CDR3 comprises 12 residues. Germline values: CDR1 SEHNR, CDR2 FQNEAQ (reference sequence). V was clipped by 8 bases and J by 4 bases; unmatched bases: 2. CDR3 bases: TGTGCCAGCCGGGACAGATACAATGAGCAGTTCTTC. It codes for CASRDRYNEQFF.